Many counts were recorded for the clone carrying this T cell receptor (beta chain). Its antigen is unknown. The junction departs from germline at one end; a sequencing error may be responsible. These data belong to a study of identical twins. Every sampled donor was Caucasian and healthy. A single record per CDR3 protein comes from TCRdb applying MiXCR to the 5' RACE reads. Of 400,000 or so distinct CDR3 sequences listed, approximately 9.1% are singletons. General observations from the study: The models gave estimates that fell short of the out-of-frame TCR alpha sharing seen in monozygotic twins. Where out-of-frame alpha sequences were twin-shared, they showed excess low generation probability.

Sequences were obtained from naive T cells sorted from blood. The sequence was obtained from a woman aged 50 to 65 in good health.

Here the CDR3 reads CSARGRLAGVHSYNEQFF. CDR3 nucleotides: TGCAGTGCCAGAGGGAGGCTAGCGGGAGTTCACTCCTACAATGAGCAGTTCTTC. J is TRBJ2-1 and V is TRBV20-1; TRBD2 aligns across 10 bases. This CDR3 spans 18 amino acids. In germline, CDR1 is DFQATT, CDR2 SNEGSKA (reference sequence).